This TCR beta chain was sequenced during a study of T-cell memory formation after mild COVID-19. cDNA libraries for TCR alpha and TCR beta, carrying sample barcodes and UMIs, came from 5'RACE with constant-segment primers. TCRdb analysed the 5' RACE reads with MiXCR anew, one entry per CDR3 protein. This table holds a few hundred thousand distinct CDR3 sequences, around 20% found once. Study-level findings and limits: Clones that got smaller from day 15 to 85 had even CD4/CD8, while clones growing later tipped toward CD4+.

On this clonotype itself: The antigen is unknown.

The sequencing sample was made of PBMCs or a T cell subset sorted from them (not recorded which). This TCR was sampled from a man between 18 and 35 years old who had mild COVID-19 (a few samples of this study predate the infection). Cell type and time point are not known.

The CDR3, as DNA: TGCAGTGCTAGGGCTATCTCCGGGGAGCTGTTTTTT. Translated: CSARAISGELFF. This chain links TRBV20-1 with TRBJ2-2; D gene unclear. Germline V gene data show CDR1 as DFQATT and CDR2 as SNEGSKA (reference sequence). The CDR3 runs 12 residues. V was shortened by 3 bases and J by 6 bases, with 8 bases between the two germline ends.